The 28 T cell receptor beta chains presented below share a single source sample, sequenced in a study of T cells after yellow fever vaccination (dated by TCRdb to about 2019). Sample treatment or condition, as interpreted from the label and publication: live attenuated yellow fever vaccine strain. The library was prepared using 5' RACE. TCRdb lists the instrument as Illumina HiSeq 2500. The raw public reads went through TCRdb reprocessing: fastp at Q25, MiXCR clone calling, in-frame beta chains kept. Here each entry gathers all rows of one CDR3 protein and keeps the most common genes and DNA. Within this sample are approximately 300,000 distinct CDR3 sequences, with 6.8% of them counted one time only. Roughly a sixth of the sample lies in the top ten. Material: PBMCs, obtained about 41 days after the first yellow fever vaccination. The receptors originated from a man between 18 and 29 years old who received the YFV17D yellow fever vaccine.

The table lists this clonotype with a few counts. The rearrangement uses TRBV7-9 and TRBJ2-3, with D possibly being TRBD1 (5 bases). Per germline, CDR1 SEHNR and CDR2 FQNEAQ (reference sequence). V lost 1 base, J lost 4 bases, and 9 bases lay in between. The CDR3 totals 14 residues. In DNA form, the CDR3 reads TGTGCCAGCAGCTTAGTTCCAGGGTCAGATACGCAGTATTTT. Translation gives CASSLVPGSDTQYF.

This clonotype has a handful of counts. This chain joins TRBV23-1 and TRBJ2-2, with D maybe TRBD2 (7 bases). TRBV23-1 is treated as an ORF (open reading frame) with a function not yet certain. The CDR3 is 15 amino acids. The V end was cut by 1 base, the J end by 7 bases, with 13 bases between. The CDR3 is CASSQFRGADGELFF. The CDR3, as DNA: TGCGCCAGCAGTCAATTCCGGGGGGCGGACGGGGAGCTGTTTTTT.

The chain couples TRBV30 to TRBJ2-3, with 9 bases matching TRBD2. The CDR3 contains 15 residues. The ends lost 2 bases at V and 6 bases at J; junction bases unmatched: 9. The V gene's germline CDR1 is GTSNPN and CDR2 SVGIG (reference sequence). The CDR3 loop is CAWSTEAGGKDTQYF. The CDR3 DNA sequence: TGTGCCTGGAGTACAGAAGCGGGGGGCAAGGATACGCAGTATTTT. The full variable domain, completed using reference TRBV30 and TRBJ2-3, is SQTIHQWPATLVQPVGSPLSLECTVEGTSNPNLYWYRQAAGRGLQLLFYSVGIGQISSEVPQNLSASRPQDRQFILSSKKLLLSDSGFYLCAWSTEAGGKDTQYFGPGTRLTVL.

The genes are TRBV7-9 and TRBJ2-4; D might be TRBD2 (5 bases). The CDR3 is 15 amino acids. Germline lookup yields CDR1 SEHNR and CDR2 FQNEAQ (reference sequence). Trimming stripped 5 bases from V and 0 bases from J, with 11 bases between. CDR3 bases: TGTGCCAGCAGCCCACCGGAGGTAGCCAAAAACATTCAGTACTTC. Its translation: CASSPPEVAKNIQYF.

This clonotype was seen a few times. At one end, the junction sequence differs from germline, possibly due to a read error. J is TRBJ2-5 and V is TRBV29-1, with D perhaps given as TRBD1 or TRBD2 (5 bases each). The CDR3 sequence is 9 residues long. Germline CDR1 SQVTM, CDR2 ANQGSEA. The CDR3: CSVGGPPNF. As DNA, the CDR3 is TGCAGCGTTGGGGGACCACCGAATTTC.

The rearrangement uses TRBV7-2 and TRBJ1-2; D is perhaps TRBD1 (6 bases). Trimming removed 5 bases at V and 2 bases at J, with 15 bases between. This CDR3 spans 15 amino acids. Germline V gene lookup returns CDR1 SGHTA and CDR2 FQGNSA. The CDR3 reads CASSPWTALNYGYTF. Here the CDR3 DNA reads TGTGCCAGCAGCCCCTGGACAGCCCTAAACTATGGCTACACCTTC.

The chain employs TRBV12-3 or TRBV12-4 and TRBJ2-3; 10 nucleotides agree with TRBD2. The V and J ends lost 6 bases and 5 bases, in that order; junction bases with no gene match: 8. CDR3 length: 15 amino acids. The chain's CDR3 is CASSLTSGVVDTQYF. Written as DNA, the CDR3 is TGTGCCAGCAGCCTCACTAGCGGGGTGGTAGATACGCAGTATTTT.

The table lists this clonotype with many counts. This chain links TRBV30 with TRBJ2-4, with a tentative D call TRBD2 (7 bases). The CDR3 has 14 amino acids. V lost 5 bases, J lost 8 bases, and 19 bases lay in between. CDR1 is GTSNPN, CDR2 SVGIG, per germline (reference sequence). This CDR3 reads CAWWAGRGLHIQYF. CDR3 DNA sequence: TGTGCCTGGTGGGCAGGGAGGGGGTTACACATTCAGTACTTC.

This clonotype has ten or more counts. The CDR3 DNA reads TGTGCCAGCAGCTGGGACATACATGGGCGGGTGATGTTAGAGCAGTACGTC. This encodes CASSWDIHGRVMLEQYV. The chain couples TRBV5-8 to TRBJ2-7, with TRBD1 as a possible D gene (6 bases). The CDR3 runs 17 residues. With 3 bases removed from V and 7 bases from J, the gap between germline ends came to 26 bases. CDR1 and CDR2 from the germline V gene are SGHTS and YDEGEE.

V gene TRBV20-1 combines with J gene TRBJ1-1; TRBD1 agrees at 8 bases. V lost 0 bases to trimming and J lost 4 bases; unmatched junction nucleotides: 10. Germline CDR1 and CDR2: DFQATT and SNEGSKA (reference sequence). This CDR3 comprises 16 residues. Written as DNA, the CDR3 is TGCAGTGCTAGAGATTTACAGGGGGAAAAAGGCACTGAAGCTTTCTTT. Its protein is CSARDLQGEKGTEAFF.

This clonotype was recorded many times. The chain employs TRBV7-9 and TRBJ2-2, with 10 bases lining up with TRBD1. The germline V gene has CDR1 SEHNR and CDR2 FQNEAQ (reference sequence). The CDR3 runs 16 residues. V trimming: 10 bases; J trimming: 6 bases; junction bases outside the gene matches: 14. CDR3 sequence: CAILTGGALSSGELFF. Here the CDR3 DNA reads TGTGCCATTCTGACAGGGGGCGCGTTATCTTCCGGGGAGCTGTTTTTT.

V and J are TRBV11-2 and TRBJ2-1; D ambiguous. Germline assignment: CDR1 SGHAT and CDR2 FQNNGV. This CDR3 spans 13 amino acids. V lost 4 bases to trimming and J lost 5 bases, with 9 bases between them. The DNA of the CDR3 is TGTGCCAGCAGCTCGTCGCTCGACAATGAGCAGTTCTTC. It specifies CASSSSLDNEQFF. Full variable domain (outside the CDR3, taken from reference TRBV11-2 and TRBJ2-1): EAGVAQSPRYKIIEKRQSVAFWCNPISGHATLYWYQQILGQGPKLLIQFQNNGVVDDSQLPKDRFSAERLKGVDSTLKIQPAKLEDSAVYLCASSSSLDNEQFFGPGTRLTVL.

This clonotype has a count of ten or more. The V gene is TRBV11-1, the J gene TRBJ2-5, with no clear D. The germline CDR1 and CDR2 sequences are SGHAT and FQDESV (reference sequence). The CDR3 is 13 residues long. With 0 bases removed from V and 3 bases from J, the gap between germline ends came to 5 bases. CDR3 amino acids: CASSLAHEETQYF. DNA of the CDR3: TGTGCCAGCAGCTTAGCGCACGAAGAGACCCAGTACTTC. Supplemented by reference TRBV11-1 and TRBJ2-5, the full variable domain reads EAEVAQSPRYKITEKSQAVAFWCDPISGHATLYWYRQILGQGPELLVQFQDESVVDDSQLPKDRFSAERLKGVDSTLKIQPAELGDSAMYLCASSLAHEETQYFGPGTRLLVL.

This chain links TRBV20-1 with TRBJ2-5; a weak D match, TRBD1 (5 bases). Per germline, CDR1 DFQATT and CDR2 SNEGSKA (reference sequence). The CDR3 is 15 residues long. V was pared by 0 bases and J by 4 bases, with 15 bases between. The DNA for the CDR3 is TGCAGTGCTAGAGATCCTTGGGGCAGTGGAGAGACCCAGTACTTC. Translated, it gives CSARDPWGSGETQYF.

This clonotype was seen repeatedly, ten times or more. The chain carries TRBV19 and TRBJ1-2; 10 nucleotides match TRBD1. Trimming removed 6 bases from V and 4 bases from J; junction bases left unmatched: 11. The CDR3 is 16 residues long. Germline CDR1 and CDR2: LNHDA and SQIVND (reference sequence). The CDR3: CASSRQGAIGSYGYTF. In DNA, the CDR3 is TGTGCCAGTAGCCGACAGGGGGCAATTGGAAGCTATGGCTACACCTTC.

This clonotype came up many times. The chain employs TRBV2 and TRBJ1-5; TRBD1 matches at 8 bases. Trimming at V came to 7 bases and at J to 3 bases, leaving 5 bases not matched to a gene. CDR1 is SNHLY and CDR2 is FYNNEI in the germline V gene. The CDR3 covers 14 residues. The CDR3 DNA reads as TGTGCCAGCAACGGACAGGGAGCCAATCAGCCCCAGCATTTT. Translating it yields CASNGQGANQPQHF.

V gene TRBV7-2 combines with J gene TRBJ2-7, with 7 bases lining up with TRBD1. This CDR3 is built from 14 residues. The germline gives CDR1 SGHTA, CDR2 FQGNSA. V trimming: 5 bases; J trimming: 4 bases; junction bases outside the gene matches: 8. DNA for the CDR3: TGTGCCAGCAGCATAACGGACAGGAGTTACGAGCAGTACTTC. The encoded protein is CASSITDRSYEQYF.

This clonotype turned up a few times. This chain joins TRBV7-6 and TRBJ1-6; D ambiguous. Germline loops: CDR1 SGHVS, CDR2 FNYEAQ. This CDR3 region has 13 residues. Deletions cut 5 bases from V and 5 bases from J, with 7 bases between. The DNA of the CDR3 is TGTGCCAGCAGCCGCCTAAATAATTCACCCCTCCACTTT. Translating it yields CASSRLNNSPLHF.

The chain uses TRBV30 and TRBJ1-1; 8 bases are a match to TRBD1. The junction had 5 bases not matched to a gene; V was cut back by 4 bases and J by 1 base. Germline CDR1 reads GTSNPN; CDR2 reads SVGIG (reference sequence). The CDR3 is 14 amino acids. For the CDR3, the DNA is TGTGCCTGGACCATAGGGACAGGGAACACTGAAGCTTTCTTT. Translated: CAWTIGTGNTEAFF.

V gene TRBV12-3 or TRBV12-4 combines with J gene TRBJ1-6; D possibly corresponds to TRBD1 (6 bases). This CDR3 has 14 residues. The V gene lost 6 bases and the J gene lost 2 bases, with 8 bases spanning the gap. The CDR3 loop is CASRYRAYNSPLHF. The CDR3 DNA reads as TGTGCCAGCAGATACAGGGCCTATAATTCACCCCTCCACTTT.

The V gene is TRBV7-2, the J gene TRBJ2-7; D is possibly TRBD2 (6 bases). The CDR3 runs 13 residues. The ends were cut back, 2 bases at V and 4 bases at J, with 9 bases in the middle. The germline V gene encodes CDR1 SGHTA and CDR2 FQGNSA. The CDR3 DNA is TGTGCCAGCAGCTTACTTCGGGGGTACGAGCAGTACGTC. As protein: CASSLLRGYEQYV.

The CDR3 region is CASSQFSLAGGGSTDTQYF. The CDR3, as DNA: TGTGCCAGCAGTCAATTCTCACTAGCGGGGGGGGGGAGCACAGATACGCAGTATTTT. V gene TRBV28 combines with J gene TRBJ2-3; 13 bases are shared with TRBD2. V lost 5 bases, J lost 0 bases, and 11 bases stayed unmatched. The V gene's germline CDR1 is MDHEN and CDR2 SYDVKM. CDR3 size: 19 residues.

The chain is built from TRBV5-5 and TRBJ1-3, with 9 bases fitting TRBD1. V shed 4 bases and J 2 bases; nucleotides not matched to a gene: 10. The CDR3 loop spans 17 amino acids. Per germline, CDR1 SGHKS and CDR2 YYEKEE (reference sequence). The CDR3 region is CASSLGQGILTGNTIYF. The DNA for the CDR3 is TGTGCCAGCAGCCTGGGACAGGGAATACTTACTGGAAACACCATATATTTT.

This chain joins TRBV19 and TRBJ1-6; D is uncertain. Trimming took 7 bases from V and 0 from J, leaving 7 bases between them. This CDR3 has 14 amino acids. Germline V gives CDR1 LNHDA, CDR2 SQIVND (reference sequence). CDR3 protein: CASIGVSYNSPLHF. As DNA, the CDR3 is TGTGCCAGTATTGGGGTCTCCTATAATTCACCCCTCCACTTT. Using reference TRBV19 and TRBJ1-6 for the parts outside the CDR3, the full variable domain is DGGITQSPKYLFRKEGQNVTLSCEQNLNHDAMYWYRQDPGQGLRLIYYSQIVNDFQKGDIAEGYSVSREKKESFPLTVTSAQKNPTAFYLCASIGVSYNSPLHFGNGTRLTVT.

This clonotype was seen a handful of times. The rearrangement links TRBV12-3 or TRBV12-4 to TRBJ1-5; 7 positions match TRBD1. J was trimmed by 3 bases and V by 5 bases; bases with no gene match: 7. This CDR3 is built from 15 residues. This chain's CDR3 is CASSPQQGSNQPQHF. CDR3 nucleotide sequence: TGTGCCAGCAGTCCCCAACAGGGGTCCAATCAGCCCCAGCATTTT.

This clonotype was observed a few times. This chain links TRBV7-2 with TRBJ2-7; 7 nucleotides align to TRBD1. The junction had 5 bases not matched to a gene; V was cut back by 1 base and J by 2 bases. The CDR3 has 15 amino acids. CDR1 is SGHTA and CDR2 is FQGNSA in the germline V gene. CDR3 bases: TGTGCCAGCAGCTTAGGGGGACAGACAACCTACGAGCAGTACTTC. Translated, it gives CASSLGGQTTYEQYF.

This clonotype has a count of ten or more. V gene TRBV7-8 combines with J gene TRBJ1-1; no reliable D call. In germline, CDR1 is SGHVS, CDR2 FQNEAQ. Deletions cut 3 bases from V and 1 base from J, with 6 bases between. The CDR3 sequence is 13 residues long. For the CDR3, the DNA is TGTGCCAGCAGCTTCACAGAGAACACTGAAGCTTTCTTT. Residues: CASSFTENTEAFF.

This rearrangement joins TRBV10-3 to TRBJ1-2; 10 positions match TRBD1. The J segment lost 7 bases and the V segment lost 0 bases, leaving 5 bases of the junction unmatched. The CDR3 spans 15 residues. Germline lookup yields CDR1 ENHRY and CDR2 SYGVKD. This CDR3 reads CAISESWDRGGGYTF. For the CDR3, the DNA is TGTGCCATCAGTGAGTCTTGGGACAGGGGAGGTGGCTACACCTTC.